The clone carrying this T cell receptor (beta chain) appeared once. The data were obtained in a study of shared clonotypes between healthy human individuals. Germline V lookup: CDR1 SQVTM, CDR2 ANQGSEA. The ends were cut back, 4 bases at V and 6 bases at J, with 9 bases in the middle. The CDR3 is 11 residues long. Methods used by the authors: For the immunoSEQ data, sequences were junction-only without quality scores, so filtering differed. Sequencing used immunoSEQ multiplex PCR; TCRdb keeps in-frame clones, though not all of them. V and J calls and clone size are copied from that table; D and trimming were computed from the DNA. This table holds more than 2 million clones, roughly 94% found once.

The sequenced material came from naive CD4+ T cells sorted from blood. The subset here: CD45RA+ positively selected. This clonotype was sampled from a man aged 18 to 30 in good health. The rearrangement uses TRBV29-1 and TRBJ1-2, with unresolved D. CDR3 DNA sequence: TGCAGCGTTGCGACACAGCATGGCTACACCTTC. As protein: CSVATQHGYTF. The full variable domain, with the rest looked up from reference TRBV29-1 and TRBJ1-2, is SAVISQKPSRDICQRGTSLTIQCQVDSQVTMMFWYRQQPGQSLTLIATANQGSEATYESGFVIDKFPISRPNLTFSTLTVSNMSPEDSSIYLCSVATQHGYTFGSGTRLTVV.